The clone carrying this T cell receptor beta chain showed up just a few times. Its specificity is unknown. A sample-barcoded 5' primer and a J-beta primer mix were used in a second PCR of roughly 7 to 11 cycles. TCRdb re-derived calls from the 5' RACE reads in MiXCR, one entry per CDR3 protein. The table includes roughly 730,000 distinct CDR3 sequences, approximately 53% detected once. This specimen comes from a study of blood T cells in healthy people across ages. General study points: Comparison with aged donors showed that long-lived donors had more naive CD4+ cells and higher diversity.

Aged about 6 to 100, donors were systemically healthy Caucasians from Russia. PBMCs were isolated at a quantity of at least 6 million per sample. Per individual sample, total RNA of at least 5.5 micrograms was extracted. The CDR3 has 16 residues. V trimming: 3 bases; J trimming: 1 base; junction bases outside the gene matches: 4. The germline V gene encodes CDR1 KGHDR and CDR2 SFDVKD. The TCR comes from a man aged 35 to 55 in good health. Input material: blood. The chain combines TRBV24-1 with TRBJ2-1, with 8 bases lining up with TRBD1. DNA for the CDR3: TGTGCCACCAGTGATCCGACAGGGGCATCCTACAATGAGCAGTTCTTC. This translates into CATSDPTGASYNEQFF.